This is a list of T cell receptor beta chains from one sample in a study of control samples from healthy donors and cancer patients. Clones were sequenced by immunoSEQ multiplex PCR, and TCRdb holds only the in-frame ones, with some missing. The sample contains some 95,000 clones, roughly 92% of which appear only once. Sequences were obtained from blood. Every receptor here comes from a human donor in good health. The donor label of this sample is uncertain. CDR3s include the opening cysteine and the closing phenylalanine or tryptophan. D genes are given only for firm matches. Clone size appears in some rows only: once, few, many, or a class for an expanded clone.

d_gene: NA
j_gene: TRBJ1-1
v_gene: TRBV18
abundance: NA
CDR3aa: CASSPSLQGDEAFF
CDR3nt: TGTGCCAGCTCACCCAGTTTACAGGGAGATGAAGCTTTCTTT

d_gene: NA
j_gene: TRBJ1-5
v_gene: TRBV10-3
abundance: NA
CDR3aa: CAIRGQPDQPQHF
CDR3nt: TGTGCCATCCGTGGCCAGCCGGATCAGCCCCAGCATTTT

d_gene: NA
j_gene: TRBJ1-1
v_gene: TRBV24-1
abundance: NA
CDR3aa: CATSVGGGTEAFF
CDR3nt: TGTGCCACCAGTGTAGGGGGAGGCACTGAAGCTTTCTTT

d_gene: NA
j_gene: TRBJ2-3
v_gene: TRBV2
abundance: NA
CDR3aa: CASSHGQNTDTQYF
CDR3nt: TGTGCCAGCAGTCATGGACAGAACACAGATACGCAGTATTTT

d_gene: NA
j_gene: TRBJ2-1
v_gene: TRBV19
abundance: NA
CDR3aa: CASSIYNEQFF
CDR3nt: TGTGCCAGTAGTATATACAATGAGCAGTTCTTC

d_gene: NA
j_gene: TRBJ2-5
v_gene: TRBV29-1
abundance: NA
CDR3aa: CSVAYGGRETQYF
CDR3nt: TGCAGCGTTGCTTACGGGGGCAGAGAGACCCAGTACTTC

d_gene: TRBD2
j_gene: TRBJ2-1
v_gene: TRBV27
abundance: NA
CDR3aa: CASSTPAAGGYNEQFF
CDR3nt: TGTGCCAGCAGTACCCCCGCGGCGGGGGGTTACAATGAGCAGTTCTTC

d_gene: NA
j_gene: TRBJ1-1
v_gene: TRBV7-8
abundance: NA
CDR3aa: CASSGTEVLTEAFF
CDR3nt: TGTGCCAGCAGCGGGACCGAGGTACTCACTGAAGCTTTCTTT

d_gene: NA
j_gene: TRBJ1-2
v_gene: TRBV19
abundance: NA
CDR3aa: CASSIDRASYGYTF
CDR3nt: TGTGCCAGTAGTATAGACAGGGCTTCGTATGGCTACACCTTC

d_gene: TRBD1
j_gene: TRBJ2-7
v_gene: TRBV2
abundance: few
CDR3aa: CASRGDSSYEQYF
CDR3nt: TGTGCCAGCAGGGGGGACAGCTCCTACGAGCAGTACTTC

d_gene: NA
j_gene: TRBJ2-7
v_gene: TRBV5-5
abundance: NA
CDR3aa: CASSQGSGNEQYF
CDR3nt: TGTGCCAGCAGCCAAGGGTCCGGGAACGAGCAGTACTTC

d_gene: NA
j_gene: TRBJ1-3
v_gene: TRBV10-3
abundance: NA
CDR3aa: CAMSTGEGNTIYF
CDR3nt: TGTGCCATGTCGACAGGAGAAGGAAACACCATATATTTT

d_gene: TRBD1
j_gene: TRBJ2-2
v_gene: TRBV4-1
abundance: NA
CDR3aa: CASSQDGGQGHTGELFF
CDR3nt: TGCGCCAGCAGCCAAGATGGGGGACAGGGGCACACCGGGGAGCTGTTTTTT

d_gene: NA
j_gene: TRBJ1-1
v_gene: TRBV2
abundance: NA
CDR3aa: CASGEARDGTEAFF
CDR3nt: TGTGCCAGCGGGGAAGCTAGGGATGGGACTGAAGCTTTCTTT

d_gene: TRBD1
j_gene: TRBJ2-7
v_gene: TRBV27
abundance: NA
CDR3aa: CASRPGTGLYEQYF
CDR3nt: TGTGCCAGCAGGCCCGGGACAGGGTTATACGAGCAGTACTTC

d_gene: NA
j_gene: TRBJ2-7
v_gene: TRBV6-5
abundance: once
CDR3aa: CASNNGPRGEQYF
CDR3nt: TGTGCCAGCAATAACGGGCCTCGAGGCGAGCAGTACTTC

d_gene: NA
j_gene: TRBJ1-1
v_gene: TRBV7-9
abundance: NA
CDR3aa: CASSDVQDMNTEAFF
CDR3nt: TGTGCCAGCAGCGACGTACAGGATATGAACACTGAAGCTTTCTTT

d_gene: NA
j_gene: TRBJ2-3
v_gene: TRBV24-1
abundance: NA
CDR3aa: CATRDLVNTQYF
CDR3nt: TGTGCCACCAGGGACCTAGTCAATACGCAGTATTTT

d_gene: NA
j_gene: TRBJ1-4
v_gene: TRBV5-1
abundance: NA
CDR3aa: CASSPTTRVEKLFF
CDR3nt: TGCGCCAGCAGCCCCACCACGCGAGTCGAAAAACTGTTTTTT

d_gene: TRBD1
j_gene: TRBJ1-5
v_gene: TRBV6-9
abundance: NA
CDR3aa: CASSYPMEGAQNQPQHF
CDR3nt: TGTGCCAGCAGTTATCCTATGGAGGGGGCGCAGAATCAGCCCCAGCATTTT

d_gene: TRBD2
j_gene: TRBJ2-3
v_gene: TRBV10-3
abundance: NA
CDR3aa: CAISGSSGLNTDTQYF
CDR3nt: TGTGCCATCAGTGGCTCTTCGGGACTAAACACAGATACGCAGTATTTT

d_gene: NA
j_gene: TRBJ1-5
v_gene: TRBV20-1
abundance: NA
CDR3aa: CSASSGWASNQPQHF
CDR3nt: TGCAGTGCTAGTAGTGGGTGGGCGAGCAATCAGCCCCAGCATTTT

d_gene: NA
j_gene: TRBJ1-3
v_gene: TRBV6-5
abundance: once
CDR3aa: CASRGGVSTIYF
CDR3nt: TGTGCCAGCAGGGGGGGGGTGAGCACCATATATTTT

d_gene: NA
j_gene: TRBJ2-7
v_gene: TRBV18
abundance: NA
CDR3aa: CASSPDSNPTYEQYF
CDR3nt: TGTGCCAGCTCACCTGACTCGAACCCCACCTACGAGCAGTACTTC

d_gene: NA
j_gene: TRBJ2-3
v_gene: TRBV6-2/TRBV6-3
abundance: NA
CDR3aa: CASSPGRATDTQYF
CDR3nt: TGTGCCAGCAGCCCTGGACGAGCGACAGATACGCAGTATTTT

d_gene: TRBD1
j_gene: TRBJ1-1
v_gene: TRBV5-6
abundance: NA
CDR3aa: CASSFRGQGNTEAFF
CDR3nt: TGTGCCAGCAGCTTCCGTGGACAGGGAAACACTGAAGCTTTCTTT

d_gene: NA
j_gene: TRBJ2-1
v_gene: TRBV7-2
abundance: NA
CDR3aa: CASSSTGTPYNEQFF
CDR3nt: TGTGCCAGCAGCTCGACCGGGACCCCATACAATGAGCAGTTCTTC

d_gene: NA
j_gene: TRBJ1-1
v_gene: TRBV18
abundance: NA
CDR3aa: CASSPVQGAGTEAFF
CDR3nt: TGTGCCAGCTCACCAGTGCAAGGGGCAGGGACTGAAGCTTTCTTT

d_gene: TRBD1
j_gene: TRBJ2-3
v_gene: TRBV5-6
abundance: NA
CDR3aa: CASSFRTGDLDTQYF
CDR3nt: TGTGCCAGCAGCTTTAGGACAGGGGATTTAGATACGCAGTATTTT

d_gene: NA
j_gene: TRBJ2-5
v_gene: TRBV29-1
abundance: NA
CDR3aa: CSVDGETRETQYF
CDR3nt: TGCAGCGTTGATGGGGAGACCAGGGAGACCCAGTACTTC

d_gene: TRBD1
j_gene: TRBJ1-1
v_gene: TRBV19
abundance: NA
CDR3aa: CASSRDSWNTEAFF
CDR3nt: TGTGCCAGTAGTAGGGACAGCTGGAACACTGAAGCTTTCTTT

d_gene: TRBD1
j_gene: TRBJ1-1
v_gene: TRBV27
abundance: NA
CDR3aa: CASSSWRTGRNTEAFF
CDR3nt: TGTGCCAGCAGTTCCTGGAGGACAGGTAGAAACACTGAAGCTTTCTTT

d_gene: TRBD1
j_gene: TRBJ1-6
v_gene: TRBV6-5
abundance: NA
CDR3aa: CASSYSTGTGGWSLHF
CDR3nt: TGTGCCAGCAGTTACTCGACCGGGACAGGGGGCTGGTCCCTCCACTTT

d_gene: TRBD2
j_gene: TRBJ2-7
v_gene: TRBV27
abundance: NA
CDR3aa: CASSLAGGPDEQYF
CDR3nt: TGTGCCAGCAGTTTGGCGGGGGGACCTGACGAGCAGTACTTC

d_gene: TRBD1
j_gene: TRBJ2-5
v_gene: TRBV9
abundance: NA
CDR3aa: CASSVVGTGQETQYF
CDR3nt: TGTGCCAGCAGCGTAGTTGGGACAGGGCAAGAGACCCAGTACTTC

d_gene: NA
j_gene: TRBJ1-2
v_gene: TRBV28
abundance: NA
CDR3aa: CASSANDRTNYGYTF
CDR3nt: TGTGCCAGCAGTGCAAATGACAGGACTAACTATGGCTACACCTTC

d_gene: NA
j_gene: TRBJ1-1
v_gene: TRBV28
abundance: NA
CDR3aa: CASSPTRRENTEAFF
CDR3nt: TGTGCCAGCAGTCCCACCCGACGGGAGAACACTGAAGCTTTCTTT

d_gene: TRBD1
j_gene: TRBJ2-3
v_gene: TRBV7-9
abundance: NA
CDR3aa: CASSAQGLRIDTQYF
CDR3nt: TGTGCCAGCAGCGCACAGGGGCTTCGAATAGATACGCAGTATTTT

d_gene: NA
j_gene: TRBJ1-6
v_gene: TRBV9
abundance: NA
CDR3aa: CASSVGWGGYNSPLHF
CDR3nt: TGTGCCAGCAGCGTAGGTTGGGGGGGTTACAATTCACCCCTCCACTTT

d_gene: TRBD1
j_gene: TRBJ1-1
v_gene: TRBV19
abundance: NA
CDR3aa: CASSMQGGNTEAFF
CDR3nt: TGTGCCAGTAGTATGCAGGGGGGTAACACTGAAGCTTTCTTT

d_gene: TRBD2
j_gene: TRBJ2-3
v_gene: TRBV7-9
abundance: NA
CDR3aa: CASSSPGGVTDTQYF
CDR3nt: TGTGCCAGCAGCTCCCCCGGGGGGGTCACAGATACGCAGTATTTT

d_gene: NA
j_gene: TRBJ2-1
v_gene: TRBV7-6
abundance: NA
CDR3aa: CASSLKGVGEEDNEQFF
CDR3nt: TGTGCCAGCAGCTTAAAGGGCGTCGGGGAAGAGGACAATGAGCAGTTCTTC

d_gene: TRBD1
j_gene: TRBJ2-4
v_gene: TRBV13
abundance: NA
CDR3aa: CASSLEGQGKNIQYF
CDR3nt: TGTGCCAGCAGCTTAGAGGGACAGGGGAAAAACATTCAGTACTTC

d_gene: NA
j_gene: TRBJ2-1
v_gene: TRBV5-4
abundance: NA
CDR3aa: CASSLAGTLSDEQFF
CDR3nt: TGTGCCAGCAGCTTGGCGGGGACACTCAGCGATGAGCAGTTCTTC

d_gene: NA
j_gene: TRBJ1-1
v_gene: TRBV15
abundance: NA
CDR3aa: CATSRGGTNTEAFF
CDR3nt: TGTGCCACCAGCAGAGGAGGGACGAACACTGAAGCTTTCTTT

d_gene: NA
j_gene: TRBJ2-1
v_gene: TRBV7-8
abundance: NA
CDR3aa: CASSTALGYNEQFF
CDR3nt: TGTGCCAGCAGCACTGCCCTGGGCTACAATGAGCAGTTCTTC

d_gene: TRBD2
j_gene: TRBJ2-2
v_gene: TRBV30
abundance: NA
CDR3aa: CAWRVRGGLGSGELFF
CDR3nt: TGTGCCTGGAGGGTGCGCGGGGGGTTGGGAAGCGGGGAGCTGTTTTTT

d_gene: NA
j_gene: TRBJ2-1
v_gene: TRBV7-8
abundance: NA
CDR3aa: CASSLLGRTIYNEQFF
CDR3nt: TGTGCCAGCAGCTTATTGGGCCGGACCATCTACAATGAGCAGTTCTTC

d_gene: NA
j_gene: TRBJ2-3
v_gene: TRBV27
abundance: NA
CDR3aa: CASSPTGAPPTDTQYF
CDR3nt: TGTGCCAGCAGTCCCACGGGGGCTCCCCCCACAGATACGCAGTATTTT

d_gene: NA
j_gene: TRBJ1-2
v_gene: TRBV28
abundance: NA
CDR3aa: CASSLTGGYGYTF
CDR3nt: TGTGCCAGCAGTTTGACGGGCGGCTATGGCTACACCTTC

d_gene: NA
j_gene: TRBJ1-5
v_gene: TRBV2
abundance: NA
CDR3aa: CASSEDGNRNQPQHF
CDR3nt: TGTGCCAGCAGTGAGGACGGGAATCGCAATCAGCCCCAGCATTTT

d_gene: TRBD1
j_gene: TRBJ1-4
v_gene: TRBV13
abundance: NA
CDR3aa: CASSRTGPNEKLFF
CDR3nt: TGTGCCAGCAGCCGGACAGGGCCTAATGAAAAACTGTTTTTT

d_gene: NA
j_gene: TRBJ1-1
v_gene: TRBV27
abundance: NA
CDR3aa: CASSSGDSNTEAFF
CDR3nt: TGTGCCAGCAGTTCGGGGGACTCGAACACTGAAGCTTTCTTT

d_gene: NA
j_gene: TRBJ2-1
v_gene: TRBV19
abundance: NA
CDR3aa: CASSITESSYNEQFF
CDR3nt: TGTGCCAGTAGTATAACGGAGAGCTCCTACAATGAGCAGTTCTTC

d_gene: NA
j_gene: TRBJ2-3
v_gene: TRBV7-6
abundance: NA
CDR3aa: CASNTTEMFSTDTQYF
CDR3nt: TGTGCCAGCAACACGACAGAGATGTTTAGCACAGATACGCAGTATTTT